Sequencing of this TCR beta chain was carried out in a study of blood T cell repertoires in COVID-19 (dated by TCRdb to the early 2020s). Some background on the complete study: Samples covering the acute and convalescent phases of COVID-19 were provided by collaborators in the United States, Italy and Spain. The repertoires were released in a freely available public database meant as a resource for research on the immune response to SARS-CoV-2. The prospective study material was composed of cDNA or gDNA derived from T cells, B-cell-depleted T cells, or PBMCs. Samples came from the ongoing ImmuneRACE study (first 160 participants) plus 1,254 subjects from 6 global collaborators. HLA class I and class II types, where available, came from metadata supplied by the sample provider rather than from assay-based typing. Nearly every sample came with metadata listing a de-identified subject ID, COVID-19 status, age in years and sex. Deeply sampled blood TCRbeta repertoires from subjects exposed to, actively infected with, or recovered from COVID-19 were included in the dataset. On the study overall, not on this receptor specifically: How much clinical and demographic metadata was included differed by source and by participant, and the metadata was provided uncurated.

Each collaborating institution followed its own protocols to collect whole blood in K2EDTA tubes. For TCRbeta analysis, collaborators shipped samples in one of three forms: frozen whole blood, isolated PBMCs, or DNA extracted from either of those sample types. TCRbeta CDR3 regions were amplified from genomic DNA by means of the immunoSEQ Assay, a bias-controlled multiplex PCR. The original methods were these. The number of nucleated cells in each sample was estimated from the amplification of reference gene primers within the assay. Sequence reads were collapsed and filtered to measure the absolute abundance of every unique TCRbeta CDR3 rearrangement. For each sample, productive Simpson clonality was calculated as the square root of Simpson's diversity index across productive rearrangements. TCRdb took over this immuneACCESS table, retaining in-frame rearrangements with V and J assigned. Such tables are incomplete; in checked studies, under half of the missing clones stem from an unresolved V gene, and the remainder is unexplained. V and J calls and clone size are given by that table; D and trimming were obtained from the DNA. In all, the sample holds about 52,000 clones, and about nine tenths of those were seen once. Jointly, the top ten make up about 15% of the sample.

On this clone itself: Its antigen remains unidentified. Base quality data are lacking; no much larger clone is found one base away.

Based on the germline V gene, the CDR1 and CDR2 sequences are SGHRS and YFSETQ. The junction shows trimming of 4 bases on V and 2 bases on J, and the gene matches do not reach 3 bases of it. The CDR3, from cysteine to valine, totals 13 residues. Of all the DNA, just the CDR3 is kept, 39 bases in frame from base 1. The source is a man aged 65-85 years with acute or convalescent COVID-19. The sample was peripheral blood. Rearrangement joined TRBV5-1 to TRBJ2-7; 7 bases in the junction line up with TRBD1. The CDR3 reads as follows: CASSRDRAYEQYV. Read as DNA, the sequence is TGCGCCAGCAGCCGGGACAGAGCCTACGAGCAGTACGTC.